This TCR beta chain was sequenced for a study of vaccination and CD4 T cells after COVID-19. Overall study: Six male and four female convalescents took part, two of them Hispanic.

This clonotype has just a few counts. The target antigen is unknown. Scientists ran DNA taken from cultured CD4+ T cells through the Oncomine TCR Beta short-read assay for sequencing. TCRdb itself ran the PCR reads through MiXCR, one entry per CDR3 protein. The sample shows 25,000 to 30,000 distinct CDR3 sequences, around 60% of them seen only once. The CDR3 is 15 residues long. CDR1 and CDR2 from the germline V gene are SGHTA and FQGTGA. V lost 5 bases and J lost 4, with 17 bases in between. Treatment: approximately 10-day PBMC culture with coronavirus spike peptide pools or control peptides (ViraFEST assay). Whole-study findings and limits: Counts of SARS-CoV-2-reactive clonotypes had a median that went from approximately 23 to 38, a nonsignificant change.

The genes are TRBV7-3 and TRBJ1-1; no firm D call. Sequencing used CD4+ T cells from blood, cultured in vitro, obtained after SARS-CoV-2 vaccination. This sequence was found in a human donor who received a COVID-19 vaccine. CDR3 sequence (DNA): TGTGCCAGCAGCCCCGGACCGGTGACTATCACTGAAGCTTTCTTT. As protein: CASSPGPVTITEAFF.